This TCR beta chain was documented in a study of cytomegalovirus exposure and HLA in healthy donors. Study details: From HLA-typed donors, an early data release held tens of millions of unique TCRs.

CDR3 length: 15 residues. The V gene end was trimmed by 6 bases and the J gene end by 5 bases; junction bases not matched to a gene: 0. CDR1 SNHLY and CDR2 FYNNEI come from the germline V gene. Of note for this clone: Its specificity is not known.

Findings of the study overall: With later analysis, a missense DCLRE1C variant became linked to TCR beta V- and J-gene trimming. A later analysis showed HLA-associated TCR beta chains outstripping equally common others in clonal expansion. Within an earlier analysis, most TCR beta V segments proved productive either about 90% or about 30% of the time.

PCR amplification relied on 60 Vbeta primers (plus 13 Jbeta primers). TCRdb's table, derived via immunoSEQ multiplex PCR, lists solely in-frame clones and lacks some. In the table there are some 90,000 clones, roughly 76% of which are singletons. The chain has TRBV2 and TRBJ2-2; TRBD2 matches 16 bases. Sequencing was done on a sample of PBMCs. The clonotype originates from a man between 50 and 59 years old in good health and CMV-seronegative. In nucleotides, the CDR3 is TGTGCCAGCAGGGGACTAGCGGGAGGGACCGGGGAGCTGTTTTTT. It is translated as CASRGLAGGTGELFF.